A single sample is the source of the 30 T cell receptor beta chains below, sequenced in a study of regulatory T cells in long-lasting Graves disease. Assembly of TCR beta libraries relied on iRepertoire HTBI primers together with Arm-PCR of CDR3 regions. TCRdb used MiXCR to reprocess the multiplex PCR reads, holding one entry per CDR3 protein. The table lists around 450,000 distinct CDR3 sequences, about 15% of them singletons. Time point reported: newly diagnosed GD, antithyroid drugs for less than 3 months. Following extraction of RNA from PBMCs, that RNA was used to make the TCR library. This sample was shared with a second study, whose subject was T cells in Graves' hyperthyroidism and ophthalmopathy.

Sequenced here: peripheral blood mononuclear cells (PBMCs), sampled at new diagnosis, from a patient treated with antithyroid drugs. All receptors come from a woman aged 40 to 50 with Graves disease.

This clonotype was recorded at least ten times. This sequence joins TRBV6-1 and TRBJ2-1; tentatively, D is TRBD2 (7 bases). Trimming took 4 bases from V and 7 from J, leaving 17 bases between them. Germline V gives CDR1 MNHNS, CDR2 SASEGT. This CDR3 region has 15 residues. CDR3 DNA sequence: TGTGCCAGCAGTGGAGGGGGGAGGGCAGGAAATGAGCAGTTCTTC. This sequence encodes CASSGGGRAGNEQFF.

V gene TRBV5-5 combines with J gene TRBJ1-1; tentatively, D is TRBD1 (6 bases). Trimming removed 4 bases from V and 11 bases from J, with 18 bases in between. This CDR3 has 13 residues. CDR1 is SGHKS and CDR2 is YYEKEE in the germline V gene (reference sequence). The CDR3 sequence: CASSTGTGLEAFF. CDR3 coding DNA: TGTGCCAGCAGCACCGGAACAGGGTTGGAGGCTTTCTTT.

This chain uses TRBV28 with TRBJ1-2, with TRBD1 identical over 9 bases. From germline, CDR1 is MDHEN and CDR2 SYDVKM. V dropped 6 bases and J dropped 3; count of bases not matched to a gene: 8. The CDR3 is 15 residues long. The CDR3 DNA sequence: TGTGCCAGCAGCTCAAGGACAGGGGAACACTATGGCTACACCTTC. This translates into CASSSRTGEHYGYTF.

The sample holds many counts of this clonotype. J is TRBJ2-5 and V is TRBV7-2, with TRBD2 matching 16 bases. J lost 7 bases, V lost 3 bases, and 5 bases had no gene match. From germline, CDR1 is SGHTA and CDR2 FQGNSA. This CDR3 contains 16 residues. The DNA of the CDR3 is TGTGCCAGCAGCTTCGGGACTAGCGGGAGGGCTGGGACCCAGTACTTC. Translated: CASSFGTSGRAGTQYF.

This clonotype was detected ten times or more. The V and J genes are TRBV7-2 and TRBJ2-5; D is perhaps TRBD2 (6 bases). Germline V gene data show CDR1 as SGHTA and CDR2 as FQGNSA. CDR3 length equals 19 residues. V lost 2 bases and J lost 5, with 27 bases in between. The CDR3 DNA follows: TGTGCCAGCAGCTTACCAGACTACCGGGGAGGAGACGAGGGGGAGACCCAGTACTTC. It encodes CASSLPDYRGGDEGETQYF.

This chain joins TRBV7-2 and TRBJ2-1, with a possible D match to TRBD2 (6 bases). Germline V gene lookup returns CDR1 SGHTA and CDR2 FQGNSA. The V and J ends lost 4 bases and 6 bases respectively, with 16 bases between them. There are 15 residues in the CDR3. DNA of the CDR3: TGTGCCAGCAGCTCCCCGAGGAGGGCCTTCAATGAGCAGTTCTTC. This sequence encodes CASSSPRRAFNEQFF. Drawing the rest from reference TRBV7-2 and TRBJ2-1, the complete variable domain is GAGVSQSPSNKVTEKGKDVELRCDPISGHTALYWYRQSLGQGLEFLIYFQGNSAPDKSGLPSDRFSAERTGGSVSTLTIQRTQQEDSAVYLCASSSPRRAFNEQFFGPGTRLTVL.

The chain uses TRBV6-2 or TRBV6-3 and TRBJ2-3; TRBD2 aligns across 10 bases. Germline assignment: CDR1 MNHEY and CDR2 SVGEGT. V was pared by 6 bases and J by 0 bases, with 3 bases of the junction left unmatched. This CDR3 spans 15 amino acids. CDR3 bases: TGTGCCAGCAGAACTAGCGGGGTTAGCACAGATACGCAGTATTTT. The encoded protein is CASRTSGVSTDTQYF.

The sample holds a few counts of this clonotype. The chain joins TRBV6-1 to TRBJ2-6, with D possibly TRBD2 on 6 matching bases. The V gene's germline CDR1 is MNHNS and CDR2 SASEGT. The CDR3 runs 17 residues. Trimming took 6 bases from V and 2 from J, leaving 17 bases between them. CDR3 loop: CASRRQAGVPGANVLTF. DNA for the CDR3: TGTGCCAGCAGACGACAAGCGGGCGTCCCTGGGGCCAACGTCCTGACTTTC.

The sample holds many counts of this clonotype. The chain recombines TRBV27 with TRBJ1-2; a weak D match, TRBD1 (6 bases). The CDR3 length is 13 residues. Germline values: CDR1 MNHEY, CDR2 SMNVEV (reference sequence). V lost 5 bases and J lost 4, with 11 bases in between. The CDR3 DNA reads as TGTGCCAGCAGTCTGGGGGCCTTCTATGGCTACACCTTC. As protein: CASSLGAFYGYTF.

This clonotype was recorded at least ten times. The rearrangement joins TRBV19 to TRBJ2-2, with 9 positions matching TRBD1. The CDR3 has 13 amino acids. V gave up 6 bases and J gave up 7 bases; unmatched junction bases: 3. Germline values: CDR1 LNHDA, CDR2 SQIVND (reference sequence). CDR3 coding DNA: TGTGCCAGTAGGACAGGGGGACTCGGGGAGCTGTTTTTT. Its protein is CASRTGGLGELFF.

Note on this clonotype: Since a far larger clone is one base different, this is likely a read error. The V and J genes are TRBV7-6 and TRBJ1-4; 7 bases agree with TRBD2. The end of the DNA aligns better with TRBJ2-2, so the J call may be wrong. Germline CDR1 reads SGHVS; CDR2 reads FNYEAQ. This CDR3 has 15 residues. For the CDR3, the DNA is TGTGCCGGCAGCCCTAGCGGAGGGGACACCGGGGAGCTGTTTTTT. Encoded protein: CAGSPSGGDTGELFF.

This clonotype was recorded at least ten times. V is TRBV27 and J is TRBJ2-2; no clear D. The CDR3 totals 14 residues. V lost 10 bases to trimming and J lost 6 bases, with 18 bases between them. Per germline, CDR1 MNHEY and CDR2 SMNVEV (reference sequence). The CDR3 DNA reads as TGTGCCACCAGAAGCTGGGATCATCCCGGGGAGCTGTTTTTT. It translates to CATRSWDHPGELFF.

This clonotype was counted at least ten times. The V call is TRBV11-3, the J call TRBJ2-7; 9 nucleotides line up with TRBD2. From germline, CDR1 is SGHNT and CDR2 YENEEA. This CDR3 region has 16 residues. Trimming took 1 base from V and 5 from J; bases not matched to a gene: 9. As DNA, the CDR3 is TGTGCCAGCAGCTTAGTCGGCGGGAGGGCCATCCACGAGCAGTACTTC. This translates into CASSLVGGRAIHEQYF.

The V gene is TRBV5-1, the J gene TRBJ2-7; D unresolved. The V gene lost 5 bases and the J gene lost 6 bases, with 12 bases spanning the gap. From germline, CDR1 is SGHRS and CDR2 YFSETQ. The CDR3 totals 12 residues. In nucleotides, the CDR3 is TGCGCCAGCAGTAACAGTTCTACCGAGCAGTACTTC. This sequence encodes CASSNSSTEQYF.

This clonotype came up a few times. Given a far larger clone just one base away, this is likely a sequencing read error. The CDR3 region is CASSLGQGNTGAFF. CDR3 coding DNA: TGTGCCAGCAGCTTAGGACAGGGGAACACTGGAGCTTTCTTT. V usage is TRBV7-9 and J usage is TRBJ1-1, with TRBD1 identical over 8 bases. Germline V gives CDR1 SEHNR, CDR2 FQNEAQ (reference sequence). CDR3 size: 14 residues.

V usage is TRBV3-1 and J usage is TRBJ2-7; D might be TRBD1 (8 bases). Looked up from germline, CDR1 is LGHDT and CDR2 is YNNKEL (reference sequence). The V and J ends lost 1 base and 4 bases respectively, with 14 bases between them. The CDR3 is made up of 15 amino acids. The CDR3 loop is CASSQGGGQVYEQYF. The CDR3 region has the DNA TGTGCCAGCAGCCAAGGGGGGGGACAGGTATACGAGCAGTACTTC.

Ten or more counts support this clonotype. V usage is TRBV5-1 and J usage is TRBJ2-1, with 7 nucleotides matching TRBD1. The CDR3 is 14 residues long. V shed 4 bases, J shed 5 bases, and the junction held 6 bases outside the gene matches. In germline, CDR1 is SGHRS, CDR2 YFSETQ. This CDR3 reads CASSTGTDHNEQFF. In nucleotides, the CDR3 is TGCGCCAGCAGCACGGGGACAGACCACAATGAGCAGTTCTTC.

The CDR3 nucleotides read TGTGCCAGCAGTTTCGGGACAGGGGCAAGCGAGCAGTACTTC. This translates into CASSFGTGASEQYF. The chain combines TRBV27 with TRBJ2-7; 10 bases line up with TRBD1. Trimming at V came to 3 bases and at J to 6 bases, leaving 5 bases not matched to a gene. The CDR3 is made up of 14 amino acids. Germline values: CDR1 MNHEY, CDR2 SMNVEV (reference sequence).

In this sample, this clonotype turned up a few times. Germline and junction disagree at one end, which may indicate a read error. This chain's CDR3 is CASSIAGNNEQFF. The CDR3, as DNA: TGTGCCAGCAGTATAGCGGGGAACAATGAGCAGTTCTTC. This chain uses TRBV12-3 or TRBV12-4 with TRBJ2-1, with TRBD2 matching 8 bases. The CDR3 sequence is 13 residues long.

This clonotype occurred a few times. The chain employs TRBV20-1 and TRBJ2-1, with 8 nucleotides matching TRBD2. Trimming cost V 0 bases and J 1 base; bases outside gene matches: 11. Germline lookup yields CDR1 DFQATT and CDR2 SNEGSKA (reference sequence). This CDR3 is built from 18 residues. For the CDR3, the DNA is TGCAGTGCTAGAGATCAGGAACGGGAGGGCCGTTCCTACAATGAGCAGTTCTTC. It is translated as CSARDQEREGRSYNEQFF.

Ten or more counts support this clonotype. The chain recombines TRBV18 with TRBJ1-1; tentative D call: TRBD1 (6 bases). The germline CDR1 and CDR2 sequences are KGHSH and LQKENI. V shed 9 bases and J shed 4 bases, with 18 bases lying between them. The CDR3 spans 14 residues. As DNA, the CDR3 is TGTGCCAGTCTCAGGGGCCCGACGGGCACTGAAGCTTTCTTT. It translates to CASLRGPTGTEAFF.

This clonotype was counted many times. This chain joins TRBV28 and TRBJ2-1; 10 nucleotides match TRBD2. With V trimmed by 6 bases and J by 4 bases, 15 bases remained unmatched. The CDR3 length is 18 residues. Germline CDR1 MDHEN, CDR2 SYDVKM. The CDR3 region is CASSRGLATPKFYNEQFF. CDR3 nucleotides: TGTGCCAGCAGCCGGGGACTAGCGACCCCCAAGTTTTACAATGAGCAGTTCTTC. Together with reference TRBV28 and TRBJ2-1, the CDR3 gives the full variable domain: DVKVTQSSRYLVKRTGEKVFLECVQDMDHENMFWYRQDPGLGLRLIYFSYDVKMKEKGDIPEGYSVSREKKERFSLILESASTNQTSMYLCASSRGLATPKFYNEQFFGPGTRLTVL.

The V and J genes are TRBV10-3 and TRBJ2-1; possible D gene TRBD1, 5 bases. The DNA end is a closer match to TRBJ2-5, so the J assignment may be wrong. The length of the CDR3 is 12 residues. Germline V gene data show CDR1 as ENHRY and CDR2 as SYGVKD. This CDR3 is CATTGNQETQYF. In DNA, the CDR3 is TGTGCCACCACAGGTAACCAAGAGACCCAGTACTTC.

CDR3 sequence reads: CAISATGGDSYNEQFF. CDR3 nucleotide sequence: TGTGCCATCAGTGCTACAGGGGGGGATTCCTACAATGAGCAGTTCTTC. The rearrangement links TRBV10-3 to TRBJ2-1; the D gene is possibly TRBD1 (8 bases). Germline V gene sequence: CDR1 ENHRY, CDR2 SYGVKD. V lost 4 bases and J 1 base, leaving 14 bases between the germline ends. The CDR3 totals 16 residues.

This clonotype was observed at least ten times. The rearrangement uses TRBV12-3 or TRBV12-4 and TRBJ2-3; the D gene is possibly TRBD2 (5 bases). This CDR3 has 15 residues. Trimming took 7 bases from V and 1 from J, leaving 15 bases between them. CDR3 sequence: CASTSFGGRTDTQYF. The DNA for the CDR3 is TGTGCCAGCACTTCTTTCGGCGGGCGCACAGATACGCAGTATTTT.

This clonotype occurred many times. The gene calls are TRBV11-2 and TRBJ2-1, with a possible D match to TRBD1 (6 bases). CDR3 length: 14 residues. V dropped 4 bases and J dropped 5 bases, with 12 bases sitting between them. Germline CDR1 SGHAT, CDR2 FQNNGV. This CDR3 is CASSWTAGNNEQFF. The CDR3 DNA sequence: TGTGCCAGCAGCTGGACAGCAGGCAACAATGAGCAGTTCTTC.

This clonotype was seen a handful of times. This chain connects TRBV13 to TRBJ2-2, with D maybe TRBD1 (6 bases). Trimming took 2 bases from V and 4 from J, leaving 11 bases between them. The germline V gene encodes CDR1 PRHDT and CDR2 FYEKMQ (reference sequence). The CDR3 runs 15 residues. The CDR3 loop is CASSLQGTGTGELFF. The CDR3 DNA reads TGTGCCAGCAGCTTACAGGGGACGGGCACCGGGGAGCTGTTTTTT. Together with reference TRBV13 and TRBJ2-2, the CDR3 gives the full variable domain: AAGVIQSPRHLIKEKRETATLKCYPIPRHDTVYWYQQGPGQDPQFLISFYEKMQSDKGSIPDRFSAQQFSDYHSELNMSSLELGDSALYFCASSLQGTGTGELFFGEGSRLTVL.

This clonotype was seen many times. The chain recombines TRBV6-2 or TRBV6-3 with TRBJ2-7; D gene unclear. Germline assignment: CDR1 MNHEY and CDR2 SVGEGT. The CDR3 has 13 residues. V shed 7 bases and J shed 2 bases, with 12 bases lying between them. CDR3 protein: CASTQTGTYEQYF. DNA for the CDR3: TGTGCCAGCACCCAAACTGGGACCTACGAGCAGTACTTC.

This clonotype was found many times. The CDR3 nucleotides read TGTGCCAGCAGTTACAACTCCAGGAAAGAGACCCAGTACTTC. Translated, it gives CASSYNSRKETQYF. J is TRBJ2-5 and V is TRBV6-2 or TRBV6-3; D not certain. The V gene's germline CDR1 is MNHEY and CDR2 SVGEGT. CDR3 length: 14 residues. V was trimmed by 2 bases and J by 3 bases, leaving 10 bases between them.

With respect to this clonotype: A single base separates this from a much larger clone, so it may be a read error. The chain employs TRBV19 and TRBJ1-1, with D unclear. Trimming stripped 3 bases from V and 0 bases from J, with 5 bases between. CDR1 is LNHDA, CDR2 SQIVND, per germline (reference sequence). The CDR3 loop spans 13 amino acids. The CDR3 sequence: CASSIGVNTEAFF. The CDR3, as DNA: TGTGCCAGTAGTATCGGGGTGAACACTGAAGCTTTCTTT. Drawing the rest from reference TRBV19 and TRBJ1-1, the complete variable domain is DGGITQSPKYLFRKEGQNVTLSCEQNLNHDAMYWYRQDPGQGLRLIYYSQIVNDFQKGDIAEGYSVSREKKESFPLTVTSAQKNPTAFYLCASSIGVNTEAFFGQGTRLTVV.